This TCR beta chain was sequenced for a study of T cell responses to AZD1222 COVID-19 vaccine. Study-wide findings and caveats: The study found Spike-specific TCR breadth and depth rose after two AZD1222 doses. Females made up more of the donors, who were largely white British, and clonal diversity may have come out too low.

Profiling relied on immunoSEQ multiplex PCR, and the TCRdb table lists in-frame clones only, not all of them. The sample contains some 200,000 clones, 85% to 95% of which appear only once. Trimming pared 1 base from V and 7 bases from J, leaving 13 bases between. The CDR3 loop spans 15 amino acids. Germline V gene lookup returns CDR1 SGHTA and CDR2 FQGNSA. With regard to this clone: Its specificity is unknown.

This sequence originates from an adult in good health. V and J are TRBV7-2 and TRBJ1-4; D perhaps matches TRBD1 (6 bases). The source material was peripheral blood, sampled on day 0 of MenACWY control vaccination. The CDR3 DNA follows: TGTGCCAGCAGCTTAGTTCAGGGGAGGGCTGAAAAACTGTTTTTT. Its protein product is CASSLVQGRAEKLFF. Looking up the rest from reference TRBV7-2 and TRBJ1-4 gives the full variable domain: GAGVSQSPSNKVTEKGKDVELRCDPISGHTALYWYRQSLGQGLEFLIYFQGNSAPDKSGLPSDRFSAERTGGSVSTLTIQRTQQEDSAVYLCASSLVQGRAEKLFFGSGTQLSVL.